This T cell receptor (beta chain) was identified during a study of blood T cell repertoires in COVID-19. As handled by the study authors: Amplification with reference gene primers provided the estimates of nucleated cell counts. The method was immunoSEQ multiplex PCR; TCRdb's version includes in-frame clones alone and lacks a portion of them. V, J and clone size are those of that table, while D and trimming were read from the DNA. The repertoire includes about 400,000 clones, nearly 90% of them detected once, and 2% to 2.5% sits in the top ten. The clonotype originates from a woman aged 40-49 years with acute COVID-19. The specimen sequenced was PBMCs or T cells enriched from blood (not recorded which).

The CDR3 bases are TGTGCCACCAGTGATTTCGAGGATGGCTTTTCGGGGGGCTACACCTTC. Its protein product is CATSDFEDGFSGGYTF. This rearrangement joins TRBV24-1 to TRBJ1-2; D is unresolved. Germline CDR1 is KGHDR and CDR2 is SFDVKD. V lost 1 base to trimming and J lost 8 bases, with 19 bases between them. The length of the CDR3 is 16 residues.